This T cell receptor (beta chain) was found in a study of breast tumors, draining lymph nodes, adjacent tissues. Regarding the study as a whole: Compared with basal-like, luminal-like tumors shared significantly more repertoire with nontumor tissue. Tumor TCR diversity was below lymph nodes but above nontumor tissue. Tumor T cell lymph node origin was a supported hypothesis, not proven.

Germline loops: CDR1 SEHNR, CDR2 FQNEAQ (reference sequence). The CDR3 sequence is 15 residues long. MiXCR was run by TCRdb on the multiplex PCR reads, yielding one entry per CDR3 protein. In the table there are approximately 52,000 distinct CDR3 sequences, 42% of which are singletons. Notes on this clonotype: The antigen remains undetermined. A much larger clone lies one base from this, so it may be a read error.

V gene TRBV7-9 combines with J gene TRBJ2-1; D may be TRBD2 (5 bases). The sequencing input was breast tumor tissue. The sequence came from a female donor with breast cancer. Some clones in this sample may be carry-over from other donors' samples. The CDR3 coding sequence is TGTGCCAGCAGCTTAGCGGGAGATATCTACAATGGGCAGTTCTTC. Translating gives CASSLAGDIYNGQFF.